The clone carrying this T cell receptor (beta chain) appeared a few times. Its specificity is unknown. The sample belongs to a study of beta chain features in type 1 diabetes. Findings of the study overall: A greater similarity of naive, central memory and Treg TCRB repertoires was seen among patients than among healthy donors. Significant though moderate, a shortening of TCRB CDR3s appeared in all four CD4+ subsets of Type 1 diabetes patients.

CDR1 is SNHLY, CDR2 FYNNEI, per germline. V lost 4 bases to trimming and J lost 4 bases, with 10 bases between them. This CDR3 has 14 amino acids. Since all of the isolated RNA was reverse transcribed, expressed TCRB transcripts were what got sequenced. The method was immunoSEQ multiplex PCR; TCRdb's version includes in-frame clones alone and lacks a portion of them. The sample lists roughly 150,000 clones, 7.8% occurring once. The specimen was central memory CD4+ T cells from blood. The genes are TRBV2 and TRBJ2-2, with D perhaps TRBD2 (6 bases). The receptor comes from a middle-aged woman with type 1 diabetes. CDR3 sequence (DNA): TGTGCCAGCAGTGTGGAGGGGACCACCGGGGAGCTGTTTTTT. Amino acid sequence: CASSVEGTTGELFF.